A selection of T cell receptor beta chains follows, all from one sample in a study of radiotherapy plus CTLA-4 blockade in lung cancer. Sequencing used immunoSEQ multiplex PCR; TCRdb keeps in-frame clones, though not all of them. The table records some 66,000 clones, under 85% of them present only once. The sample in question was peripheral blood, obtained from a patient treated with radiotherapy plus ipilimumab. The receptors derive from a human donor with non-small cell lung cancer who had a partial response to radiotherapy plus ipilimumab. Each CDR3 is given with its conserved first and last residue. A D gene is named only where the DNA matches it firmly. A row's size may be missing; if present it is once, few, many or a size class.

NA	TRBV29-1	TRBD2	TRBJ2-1	TGCAGCGTTCACCCGGGGGGGAATGAGCAGTTCTTC	CSVHPGGNEQFF
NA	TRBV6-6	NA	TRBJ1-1	TGTGCCAGCAGCCTCCCAGGGGCGGTTGAAGCTTTCTTT	CASSLPGAVEAFF
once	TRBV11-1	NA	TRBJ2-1	TGTGCCAGCAGCTTAGGGGAGAATGAGCAGTTCTTC	CASSLGENEQFF
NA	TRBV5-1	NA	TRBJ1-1	TGCGCCAGCAGCTTAGTTAGTAACACTGAAGCTTTCTTT	CASSLVSNTEAFF
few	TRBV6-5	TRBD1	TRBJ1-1	TGTGCCAGCAGTTCCTGGGACAGAGACACTGAAGCTTTCTTT	CASSSWDRDTEAFF
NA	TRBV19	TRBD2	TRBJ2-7	TGTGCCAGTAGCAAAGTAGCGGGCGCCCCCTCCTACGAGCAGTACTTC	CASSKVAGAPSYEQYF
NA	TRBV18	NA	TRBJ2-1	TGTGCCAGCTCACCTCCTAGCAATGAGCAGTTCTTC	CASSPPSNEQFF
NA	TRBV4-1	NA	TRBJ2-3	TGCGCCAGCAGCCAAGATCACGTAGGGCGGGGCAGGGGGACGGATACGCAGTATTTT	CASSQDHVGRGRGTDTQYF
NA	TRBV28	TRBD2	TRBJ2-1	TGTGCCAGCAGTTTATCACGGGGGGTTTACCCAGAGCAGTTCTTC	CASSLSRGVYPEQFF
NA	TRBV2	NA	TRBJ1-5	TGTGCCAGCCGAAGGAGGTCTCAGCCCCAGCATTTT	CASRRRSQPQHF
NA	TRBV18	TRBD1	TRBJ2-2	TGTGCCAGCTCACTACGACAGGGGAGAGACGGGGAGCTGTTTTTT	CASSLRQGRDGELFF
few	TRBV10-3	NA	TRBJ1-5	TGTGCCATCAGTGCTTCCAGGGGCAATCAGCCCCAGCATTTT	CAISASRGNQPQHF
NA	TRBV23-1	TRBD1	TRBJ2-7	TGCGCCAGCAGTCACGTCGGGGGGGACAGGGGGGAGTACGAGCAGTACTTC	CASSHVGGDRGEYEQYF
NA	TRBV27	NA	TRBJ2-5	TGTGCCAGCAGTTTATCTTGGACTTCCCAAGAGACCCAGTACTTC	CASSLSWTSQETQYF
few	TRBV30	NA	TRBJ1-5	TGTGCCTGGAGGGGGGGGGTGAATCAGCCCCAGCATTTT	CAWRGGVNQPQHF
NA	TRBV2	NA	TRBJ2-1	TGTGCCAGCAGTGCGGGAGAGAATGAGCAGTTCTTC	CASSAGENEQFF
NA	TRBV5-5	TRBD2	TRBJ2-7	TGTGCCAGCAGCCCGCGGACTAGCGGGGCCTCCTACGAGCAGTACTTC	CASSPRTSGASYEQYF
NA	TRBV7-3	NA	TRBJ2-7	TGTGCCAGCAGCTTATGGGGCGCCCCTCAGTCTGAGCAGTACTTC	CASSLWGAPQSEQYF
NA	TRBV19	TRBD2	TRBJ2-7	TGTGCCAGTAGTAAGGGGCTAGCGGGATTCTACGAGCAGTACTTC	CASSKGLAGFYEQYF
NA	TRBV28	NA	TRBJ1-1	TGTGCCAGCAGTCCGGGCGGGAAAGGCACTGAAGCTTTCTTT	CASSPGGKGTEAFF
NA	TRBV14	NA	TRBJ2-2	TGTGCCAGCAGCCAAGATCGTCCCACCGGGGGCGGGGAGCTGTTTTTT	CASSQDRPTGGGELFF
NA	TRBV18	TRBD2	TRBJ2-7	TGTGCCAGCTCATCCGGACTAGCGGGAGGCGTACACGAGCAGTACTTC	CASSSGLAGGVHEQYF
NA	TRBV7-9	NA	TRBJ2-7	TGTGCCAGCACTCCCGACATCTCCTACGAGCAGTACTTC	CASTPDISYEQYF
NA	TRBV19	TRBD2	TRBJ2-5	TGTGCCAGTAGGGACGGGACTAGCGGGAGTCAAGAGACCCAGTACTTC	CASRDGTSGSQETQYF
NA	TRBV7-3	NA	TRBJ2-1	TGTGCCACTCTCCAATCGCCCAGGGCCCCATACAATGAGCAGTTCTTC	CATLQSPRAPYNEQFF
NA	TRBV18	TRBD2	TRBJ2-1	TGTGCCAGCTCTCTGACTAGCGGAAACAATGAGCAGTTCTTC	CASSLTSGNNEQFF
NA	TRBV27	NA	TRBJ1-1	TGTGCCAGCAGTTTCCGGGGGACTAAGAACACTGAAGCTTTCTTT	CASSFRGTKNTEAFF
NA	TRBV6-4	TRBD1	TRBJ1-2	TGTGCCAGCAGCCGACAGGGGGCCGGGGGCTACACCTTC	CASSRQGAGGYTF
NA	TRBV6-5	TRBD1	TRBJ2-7	TGTGCCAGCAGGGGACAGGGGACCCCGCGGGAGTACTTC	CASRGQGTPREYF
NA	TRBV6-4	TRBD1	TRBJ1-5	TGTGCCAGCAGTGAAGGTTCGGACAGGGGTTGTTGCAATCAGCCCCAGCATTTT	CASSEGSDRGCCNQPQHF
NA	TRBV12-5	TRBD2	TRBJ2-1	TGTGCTAGTGGTTTAGTAACTAGCGGGGGTTGGGAGCAGTTCTTC	CASGLVTSGGWEQFF
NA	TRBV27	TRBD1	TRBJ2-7	TGTGCCAGCAGTGAGACTACAGGGGGCGCTTTCTACGAGCAGTACTTC	CASSETTGGAFYEQYF
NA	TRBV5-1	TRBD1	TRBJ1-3	TGCGCCAGCAGCCCGGGGACAGGGGCTGGAAACACCATATATTTT	CASSPGTGAGNTIYF
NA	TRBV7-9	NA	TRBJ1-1	TGTGCCAGCAGCTTTACAGGGACGAACACTGAAGCTTTCTTT	CASSFTGTNTEAFF
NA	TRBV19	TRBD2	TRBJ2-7	TGTGCCAGTAGTACCTCGACTAGCGGGAGGCGAACCTACGAGCAGTACTTC	CASSTSTSGRRTYEQYF
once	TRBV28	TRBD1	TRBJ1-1	TGTGCCAGCAGTCCTAAACAGGGGGTGAACACTGAAGCTTTCTTT	CASSPKQGVNTEAFF
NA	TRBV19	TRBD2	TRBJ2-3	TGTGCCAGTAGTACGACTAGCGGGAGGGCCAAAACGCAGTATTTT	CASSTTSGRAKTQYF
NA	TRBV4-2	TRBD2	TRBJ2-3	TGTGCCAGCAGCCAAGGGACTAGCGGGATAGATACGCAGTATTTT	CASSQGTSGIDTQYF
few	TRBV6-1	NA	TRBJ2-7	TGTGCCAGCGGGCAGGGCAACTACGAGCAGTACTTC	CASGQGNYEQYF
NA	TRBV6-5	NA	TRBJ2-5	TGTGCCAGCAGTTACATGGGCAACCAAGAGACCCAGTACTTC	CASSYMGNQETQYF
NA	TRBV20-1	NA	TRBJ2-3	TGCAGTGCTACCGGACAGAACACGCAGTATTTT	CSATGQNTQYF
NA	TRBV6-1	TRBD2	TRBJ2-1	TGTGCCAGCAGTGCCGGACTAGCGTCCTACAATGAGCAGTTCTTC	CASSAGLASYNEQFF
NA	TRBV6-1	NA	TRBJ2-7	TGTGCCAGCAGTAAACGGGACATCTCCTACGAGCAGTACTTC	CASSKRDISYEQYF